This T cell receptor (beta chain) was sequenced for a study of beta chain features in type 1 diabetes (dated by TCRdb to 2016 to 2018). Some background on the complete study: Mean age, gender distribution, total cell number and subset yield were not different between patients and healthy donors. A total of 107,917,701 sorted cells were examined across all samples, and the number of cells per subset was strongly correlated with RNA yield. In the study, TCRB repertoires of sorted circulating CD4+ T cell subsets from recently diagnosed type 1 diabetes patients were compared with those of matched healthy donors. Whereas all 30 or so donors provided naive and central memory subsets, regulatory and stem cell-like memory subsets were isolated from just 8 patients and roughly 8 healthy donors. On the study overall, not on this receptor specifically: At VDJ recombination sites, patients with type 1 diabetes made fewer insertions and deleted more nucleotides, a pattern implying thymic rearrangement abnormalities. PCR may preferentially amplify shorter templates, but because patient and control samples were amplified and corrected together, any resulting skew would affect both groups equally. Because cDNA was sequenced instead of genomic DNA, activated cells with high expression could be over-represented, although the groups did not differ in activation or CD3 levels. The naive, central memory and regulatory TCRB repertoires appeared to resemble one another more closely among patients than among healthy donors. Because the HLA sub-analyses included only small numbers of individuals, any influence of HLA type on TCRB rearrangement was left unresolved. Type 1 diabetes patients showed a moderate but significant shortening of TCRB CDR3 length in all four CD4+ subsets.

V has 5 bases trimmed and J has 5 bases trimmed; junction bases matching no gene number 7. From its cysteine to its phenylalanine, the CDR3 spans 15 amino acids. The read is trimmed to its CDR3 DNA, 45 bases read in frame from base 1. Via the germline V gene (reference sequence), CDR1 is LNHDA and CDR2 SQIVND. Each donor gave one peripheral blood draw, averaging approximately 0.12 L, which was collected into heparinised tubes. A BD FACSAria II and a panel including CD45RO, CCR7, CD25, CD127, CD95 and CD27 were used to sort naive, central memory, regulatory and stem cell-like memory CD4+ T cells. A purity above 98% was achieved for all sorted populations. PBMCs were isolated right away by Lymphoprep density gradient centrifugation and were stained directly, without culture. Samples were stained and sorted in pairs, with one healthy donor and one patient per experiment, so that batch effects were minimized.

This clone has only a few counts. Its antigen has not been determined. Base qualities are not recorded, but no much larger clone differs from it by a single base. The entire amount of isolated RNA was reverse transcribed using the High Capacity cDNA Reverse Transcription Kit, so the sequenced TCRB transcripts were expressed ones. Naive, central memory and regulatory T cell samples underwent deep immunoSEQ sequencing, averaging about 3.3 million total reads per sample. Sorted cells were lysed in RLT buffer, and RNA was extracted using DNase-treated RNeasy Micro or Mini kits according to cell number. Each cell subset was processed on its own to prevent cross-contamination, while patient and healthy donor samples were processed together. The immunoSEQ multiplex PCR was used to amplify TCRB sequences from cDNA, yielding 87-bp fragments that span the CDR3 region. Sequencing of the amplicons was performed on the Illumina HiSeq platform. In the source study's methods: PCR bias was corrected computationally using synthetic template baselines, and reads within Hamming distance 2 were collapsed, with unmergeable singletons discarded. Reads were aligned to IMGT to assign V, D and J genes, CDR3 length, and insertions or deletions at six rearrangement sites. Clonotype counts were normalized to sorted cell number within each subset before computing true diversity and Gini coefficients with the tcR R package. The overlap coefficient, calculated on TCRB nucleotide sequences, was used to measure repertoire sharing. As a proxy for the pre-selection repertoire, out-of-frame TCRB sequences from naive cells were analyzed. The table comes from immuneACCESS by way of TCRdb, which keeps in-frame sequences with V and J called. Part of the clones is missing from these tables; in studies checked, under half for an unresolved V gene and the rest for unknown reasons. D and trimming come from the DNA, and the V and J calls and clone size come from that table. The table for this sample lists about 240,000 clones; approximately 13% of them were counted only once. The ten largest account for 0.019% of the sample.

This TCR was sampled from a man aged 30-40 years with type 1 diabetes. Material: naive CD4+ T cells from blood. The cell subset or site label on this specimen signifies: true naive CD4+ T cells. This chain is built from TRBV19 and TRBJ2-1; a stretch of 9 junction bases matches TRBD2. Here the CDR3 is given as CASSVLGLADNEQFF. The nucleotides are TGTGCCAGTAGTGTTTTGGGACTAGCAGACAATGAGCAGTTCTTC.